This TCR beta chain is from a study of blood T cell repertoires in COVID-19. Study overall: Researchers got acute and convalescent COVID-19 samples from the United States, Italy and Spain. PBMCs, B-cell-depleted T cells, or T cells were the source of the cDNA or gDNA that made up the material.

Study processing details: Amplification of reference gene primers provided the estimated nucleated cell counts. TCRdb's copy holds only in-frame clones and misses some; the assay was immunoSEQ multiplex PCR. Clonal size and the V and J genes are those of that table, whereas D and trimming came from the DNA. The data show around 60,000 clones, with more than 80% seen just once and 14% to 15% held by the top ten. CDR1 MNHEY and CDR2 SVGAGI come from the germline V gene. The CDR3 contains 16 residues. Germline trimming cut 4 bases from V and 3 bases from J; bases unmatched to any gene: 11. This clonotype was obtained from an elderly man with acute or convalescent COVID-19. Sequenced material: peripheral blood. The chain employs TRBV6-5 and TRBJ2-7; TRBD1 matches at 8 bases. CDR3 coding DNA: TGTGCCAGCAGTTCGCACGGGACAGGCCATAACTACGAGCAGTACTTC. Its protein product is CASSSHGTGHNYEQYF.